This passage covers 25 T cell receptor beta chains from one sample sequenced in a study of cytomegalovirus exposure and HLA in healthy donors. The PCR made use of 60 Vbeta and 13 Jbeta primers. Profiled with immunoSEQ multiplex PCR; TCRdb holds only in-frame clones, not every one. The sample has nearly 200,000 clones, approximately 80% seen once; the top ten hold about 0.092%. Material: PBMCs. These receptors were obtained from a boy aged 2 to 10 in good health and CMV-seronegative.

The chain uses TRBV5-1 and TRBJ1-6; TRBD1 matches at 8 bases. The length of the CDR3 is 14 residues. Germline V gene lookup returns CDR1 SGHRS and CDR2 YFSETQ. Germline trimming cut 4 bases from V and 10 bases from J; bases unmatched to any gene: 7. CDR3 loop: CASSRTGSESPLHF. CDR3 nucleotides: TGCGCCAGCAGCCGGACAGGGAGTGAATCACCCCTCCACTTT. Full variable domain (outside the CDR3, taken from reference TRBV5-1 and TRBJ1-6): KAGVTQTPRYLIKTRGQQVTLSCSPISGHRSVSWYQQTPGQGLQFLFEYFSETQRNKGNFPGRFSGRQFSNSRSEMNVSTLELGDSALYLCASSRTGSESPLHFGNGTRLTVT.

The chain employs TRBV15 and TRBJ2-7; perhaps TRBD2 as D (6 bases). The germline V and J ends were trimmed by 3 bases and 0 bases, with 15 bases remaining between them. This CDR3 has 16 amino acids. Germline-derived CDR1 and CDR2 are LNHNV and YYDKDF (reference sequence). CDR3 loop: CATSRARAEGSYEQYF. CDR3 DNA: TGTGCCACCAGCAGGGCCCGAGCGGAGGGCTCCTACGAGCAGTACTTC. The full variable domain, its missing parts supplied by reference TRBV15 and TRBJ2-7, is DAMVIQNPRYQVTQFGKPVTLSCSQTLNHNVMYWYQQKSSQAPKLLFHYYDKDFNNEADTPDNFQSRRPNTSFCFLDIRSPGLGDTAMYLCATSRARAEGSYEQYFGPGTRLTVT.

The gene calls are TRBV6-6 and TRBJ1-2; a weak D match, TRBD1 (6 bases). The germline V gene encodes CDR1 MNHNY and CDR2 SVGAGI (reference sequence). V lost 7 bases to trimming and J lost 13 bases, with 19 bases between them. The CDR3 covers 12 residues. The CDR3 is CASKGGPGPSTF. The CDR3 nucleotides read TGTGCCAGCAAGGGGGGGCCGGGACCTAGCACCTTC.

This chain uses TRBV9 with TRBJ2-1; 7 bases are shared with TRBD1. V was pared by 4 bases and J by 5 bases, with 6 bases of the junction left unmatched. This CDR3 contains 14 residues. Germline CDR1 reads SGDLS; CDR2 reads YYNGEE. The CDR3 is CASSPGTDHNEQFF. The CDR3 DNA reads TGTGCCAGCAGCCCGGGGACAGACCACAATGAGCAGTTCTTC. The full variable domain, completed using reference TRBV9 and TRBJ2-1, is DSGVTQTPKHLITATGQRVTLRCSPRSGDLSVYWYQQSLDQGLQFLIQYYNGEERAKGNILERFSAQQFPDLHSELNLSSLELGDSALYFCASSPGTDHNEQFFGPGTRLTVL.

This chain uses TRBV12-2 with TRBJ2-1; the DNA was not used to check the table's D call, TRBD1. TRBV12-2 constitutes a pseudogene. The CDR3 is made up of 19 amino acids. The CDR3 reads CASRRTGFQWDRGRGEQFF. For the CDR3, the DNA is TGTGCAAGTCGCAGGACCGGTTTTCAGTGGGACAGGGGGCGAGGTGAGCAGTTCTTC.

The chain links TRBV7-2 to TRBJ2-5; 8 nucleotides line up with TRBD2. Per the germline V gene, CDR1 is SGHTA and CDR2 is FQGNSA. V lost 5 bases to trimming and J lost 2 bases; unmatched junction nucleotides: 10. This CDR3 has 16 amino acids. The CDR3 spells CASSLERGGGQETQYF. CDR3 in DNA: TGTGCCAGCAGCCTTGAACGGGGGGGCGGTCAAGAGACCCAGTACTTC.

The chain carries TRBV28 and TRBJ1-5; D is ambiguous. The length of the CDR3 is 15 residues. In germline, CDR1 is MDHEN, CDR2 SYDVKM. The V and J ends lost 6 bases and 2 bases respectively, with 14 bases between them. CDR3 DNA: TGTGCCAGCAGCACGGGTTTGGCAGGCAATCAGCCCCAGCATTTT. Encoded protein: CASSTGLAGNQPQHF.

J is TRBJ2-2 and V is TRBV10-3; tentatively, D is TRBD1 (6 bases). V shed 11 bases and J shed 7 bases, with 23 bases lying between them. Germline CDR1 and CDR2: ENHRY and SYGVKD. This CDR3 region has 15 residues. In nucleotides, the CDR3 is TGTGCCCTCAAACAGGGCCCTGATGAACTCGGGGAGCTGTTTTTT. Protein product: CALKQGPDELGELFF.

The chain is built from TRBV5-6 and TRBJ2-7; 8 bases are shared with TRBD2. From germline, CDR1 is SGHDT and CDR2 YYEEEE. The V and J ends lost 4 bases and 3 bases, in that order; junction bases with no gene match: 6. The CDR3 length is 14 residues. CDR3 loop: CASSPGRGDYEQYF. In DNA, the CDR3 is TGTGCCAGCAGCCCCGGGAGGGGGGACTACGAGCAGTACTTC.

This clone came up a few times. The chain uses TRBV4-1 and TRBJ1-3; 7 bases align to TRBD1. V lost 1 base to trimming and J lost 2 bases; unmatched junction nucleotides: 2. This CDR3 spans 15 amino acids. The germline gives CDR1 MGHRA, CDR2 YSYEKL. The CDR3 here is CASSQVDRAGNTIYF. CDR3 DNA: TGCGCCAGCAGCCAAGTAGACAGGGCTGGAAACACCATATATTTT.

DNA of the CDR3: TGCGCCAGCAGCGGAATGGTAGGGGGTAAAACCTACGAGCAGTACTTC. Its protein product is CASSGMVGGKTYEQYF. The chain joins TRBV5-1 to TRBJ2-5, with a possible D match to TRBD1 (6 bases). The last part of the DNA fits TRBJ2-7 better; the J call may be wrong. CDR1 is SGHRS, CDR2 YFSETQ, per germline. The CDR3 consists of 16 residues.

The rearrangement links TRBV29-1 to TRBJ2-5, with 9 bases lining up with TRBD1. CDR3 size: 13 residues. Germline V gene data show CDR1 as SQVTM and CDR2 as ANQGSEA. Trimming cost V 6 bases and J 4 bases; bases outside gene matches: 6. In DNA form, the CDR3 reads TGCAGCGTCAACAGGGGGCGGGTAGAGACCCAGTACTTC. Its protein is CSVNRGRVETQYF.

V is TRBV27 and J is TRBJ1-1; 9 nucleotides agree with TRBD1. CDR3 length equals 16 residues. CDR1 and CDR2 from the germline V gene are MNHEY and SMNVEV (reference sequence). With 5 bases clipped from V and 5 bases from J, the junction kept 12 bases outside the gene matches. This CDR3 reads CASSADRGFGRTEAFF. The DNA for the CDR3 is TGTGCCAGCAGTGCGGACAGGGGCTTCGGTCGGACTGAAGCTTTCTTT.

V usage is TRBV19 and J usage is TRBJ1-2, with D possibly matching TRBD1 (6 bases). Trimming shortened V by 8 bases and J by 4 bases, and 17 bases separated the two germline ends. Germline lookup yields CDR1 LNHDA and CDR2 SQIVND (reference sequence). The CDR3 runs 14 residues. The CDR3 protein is CASFTGIPRYGYTF. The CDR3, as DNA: TGTGCCAGTTTTACAGGGATACCACGCTATGGCTACACCTTC. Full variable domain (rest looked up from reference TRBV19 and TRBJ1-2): DGGITQSPKYLFRKEGQNVTLSCEQNLNHDAMYWYRQDPGQGLRLIYYSQIVNDFQKGDIAEGYSVSREKKESFPLTVTSAQKNPTAFYLCASFTGIPRYGYTFGSGTRLTVV.

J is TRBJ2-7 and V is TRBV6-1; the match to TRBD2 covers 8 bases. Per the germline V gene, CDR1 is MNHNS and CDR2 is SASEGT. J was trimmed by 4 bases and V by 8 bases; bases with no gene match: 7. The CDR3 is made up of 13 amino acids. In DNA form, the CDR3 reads TGTGCCAGCGGAGCACTAGCGGCGTACGAGCAGTACTTC. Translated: CASGALAAYEQYF.

The CDR3 region has the DNA TGTGCCAGCTCACCTAGGCTGAACAGCAATTCACCCCTCCACTTT. Encoded protein: CASSPRLNSNSPLHF. This chain connects TRBV18 to TRBJ1-6; D is ambiguous. Germline V gives CDR1 KGHSH, CDR2 LQKENI. V was clipped by 3 bases and J by 7 bases, with 13 bases between them. The CDR3 is made up of 15 amino acids.

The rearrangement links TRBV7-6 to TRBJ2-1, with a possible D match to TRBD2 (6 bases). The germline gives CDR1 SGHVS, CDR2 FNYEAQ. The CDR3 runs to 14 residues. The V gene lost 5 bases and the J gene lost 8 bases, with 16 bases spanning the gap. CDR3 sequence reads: CASSITSSRDEQFF. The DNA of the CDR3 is TGTGCCAGCAGCATTACTAGCTCAAGGGATGAGCAGTTCTTC.

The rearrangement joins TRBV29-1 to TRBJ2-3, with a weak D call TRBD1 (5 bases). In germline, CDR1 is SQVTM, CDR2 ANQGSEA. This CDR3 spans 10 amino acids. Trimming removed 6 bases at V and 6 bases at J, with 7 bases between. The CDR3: CSVPGDTQYF. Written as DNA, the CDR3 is TGCAGCGTCCCAGGGGATACGCAGTATTTT.

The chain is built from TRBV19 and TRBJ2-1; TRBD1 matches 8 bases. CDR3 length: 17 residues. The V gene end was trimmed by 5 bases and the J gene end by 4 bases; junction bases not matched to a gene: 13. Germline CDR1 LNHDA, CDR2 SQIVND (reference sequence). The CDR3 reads CASSPRPRDRPYNEQFF. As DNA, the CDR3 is TGTGCCAGTAGTCCCCGCCCGCGGGACAGGCCTTACAATGAGCAGTTCTTC.

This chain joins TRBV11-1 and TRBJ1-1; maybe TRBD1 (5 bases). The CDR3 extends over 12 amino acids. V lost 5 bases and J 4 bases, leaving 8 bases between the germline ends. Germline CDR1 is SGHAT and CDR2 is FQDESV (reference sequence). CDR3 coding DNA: TGTGCCAGCAGCCGACAGTTCACTGAAGCTTTCTTT. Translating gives CASSRQFTEAFF.

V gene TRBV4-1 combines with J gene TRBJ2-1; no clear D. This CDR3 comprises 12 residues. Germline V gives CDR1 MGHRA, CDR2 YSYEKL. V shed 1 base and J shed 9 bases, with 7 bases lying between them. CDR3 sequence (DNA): TGCGCCAGCAGCCAAGCACATGGTGAGCAGTTCTTC. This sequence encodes CASSQAHGEQFF.

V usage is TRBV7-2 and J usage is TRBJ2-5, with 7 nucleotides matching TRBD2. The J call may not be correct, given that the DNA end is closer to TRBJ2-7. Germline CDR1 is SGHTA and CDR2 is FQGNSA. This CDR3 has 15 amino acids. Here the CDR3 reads CASSYRTGTNYEQYF. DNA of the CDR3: TGTGCCAGCAGCTATCGAACCGGGACTAACTACGAGCAGTACTTC.

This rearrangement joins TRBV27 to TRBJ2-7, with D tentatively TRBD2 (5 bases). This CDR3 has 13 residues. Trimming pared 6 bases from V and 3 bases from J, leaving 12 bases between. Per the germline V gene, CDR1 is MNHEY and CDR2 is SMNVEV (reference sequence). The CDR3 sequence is CASSNRRGYEQYF. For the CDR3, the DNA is TGTGCCAGCAGCAACCGTCGGGGCTACGAGCAGTACTTC.

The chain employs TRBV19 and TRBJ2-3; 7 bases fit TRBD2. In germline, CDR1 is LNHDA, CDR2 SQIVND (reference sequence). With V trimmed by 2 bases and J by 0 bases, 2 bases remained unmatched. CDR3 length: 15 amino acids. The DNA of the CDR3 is TGTGCCAGTAGTATAATCGGGGGGAGCACAGATACGCAGTATTTT. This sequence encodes CASSIIGGSTDTQYF.

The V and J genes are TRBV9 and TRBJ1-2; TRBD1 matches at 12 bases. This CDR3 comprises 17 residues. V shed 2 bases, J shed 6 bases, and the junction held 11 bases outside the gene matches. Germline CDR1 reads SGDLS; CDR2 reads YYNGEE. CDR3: CASSVGTGGAYLDGYTF. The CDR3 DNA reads TGTGCCAGCAGCGTTGGGACAGGGGGCGCCTATTTGGATGGCTACACCTTC.